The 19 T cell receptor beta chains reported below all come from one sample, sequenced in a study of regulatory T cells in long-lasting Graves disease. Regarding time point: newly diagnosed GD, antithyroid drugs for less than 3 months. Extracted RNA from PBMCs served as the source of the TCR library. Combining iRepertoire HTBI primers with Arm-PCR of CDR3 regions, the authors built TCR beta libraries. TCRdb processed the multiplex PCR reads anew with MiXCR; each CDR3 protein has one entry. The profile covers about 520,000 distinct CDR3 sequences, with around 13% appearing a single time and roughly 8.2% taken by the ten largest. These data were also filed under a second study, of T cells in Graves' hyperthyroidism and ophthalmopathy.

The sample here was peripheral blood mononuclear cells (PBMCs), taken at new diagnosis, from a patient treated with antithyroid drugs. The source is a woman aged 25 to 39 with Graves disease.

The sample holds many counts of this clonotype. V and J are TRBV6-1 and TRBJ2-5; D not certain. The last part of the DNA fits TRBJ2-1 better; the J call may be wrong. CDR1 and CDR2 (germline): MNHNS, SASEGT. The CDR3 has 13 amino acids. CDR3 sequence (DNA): TGTGCCAGCACCCAGGCACCCGGCAATGAGCAGTTCTTC. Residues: CASTQAPGNEQFF.

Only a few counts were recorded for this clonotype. As DNA, the CDR3 is TGTGCCAGTAGTATGGTTTCGAGCACCGGGGAGCTGTTTTTT. This sequence encodes CASSMVSSTGELFF. The V gene is TRBV19, the J gene TRBJ2-2; D is unclear. Looked up from germline, CDR1 is LNHDA and CDR2 is SQIVND (reference sequence). V was pared by 3 bases and J by 4 bases, with 9 bases between. The CDR3 loop spans 14 amino acids.

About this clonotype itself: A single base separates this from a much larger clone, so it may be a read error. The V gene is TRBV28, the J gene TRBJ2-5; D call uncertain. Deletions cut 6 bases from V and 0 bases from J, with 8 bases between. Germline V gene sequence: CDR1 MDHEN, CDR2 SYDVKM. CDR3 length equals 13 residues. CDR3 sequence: CASSPLDQETQYF. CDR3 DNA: TGTGCCAGCAGCCCCCTGGACCAAGAGACCCAGTACTTC.

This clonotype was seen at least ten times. CDR3 DNA sequence: TGTGCCAGCAGTCGTACTAGCGGGAGCATTCCCCGTGGGACCCAGTACTTC. Translation: CASSRTSGSIPRGTQYF. The chain couples TRBV6-2 or TRBV6-3 to TRBJ2-5, with 11 bases identical to TRBD2. The V gene's germline CDR1 is MNHEY and CDR2 SVGEGT. The CDR3 consists of 17 residues. Trimming at V came to 5 bases and at J to 7 bases, leaving 15 bases not matched to a gene.

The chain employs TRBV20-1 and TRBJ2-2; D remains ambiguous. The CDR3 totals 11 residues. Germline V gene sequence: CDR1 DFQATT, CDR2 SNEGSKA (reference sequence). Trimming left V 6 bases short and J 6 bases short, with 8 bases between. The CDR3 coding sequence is TGCAGTGCCCTATCTTCCGGGGAGCTGTTTTTT. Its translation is CSALSSGELFF.

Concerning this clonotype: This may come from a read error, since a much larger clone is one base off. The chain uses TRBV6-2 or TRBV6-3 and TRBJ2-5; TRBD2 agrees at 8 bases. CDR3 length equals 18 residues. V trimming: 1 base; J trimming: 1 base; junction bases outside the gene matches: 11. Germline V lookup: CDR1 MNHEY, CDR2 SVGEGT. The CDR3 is CASSYLMVAGGPQETQYF. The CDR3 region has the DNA TGTGCCAGCAGTTACTTGATGGTTGCGGGAGGCCCCCAAGAGACCCAGTACTTC.

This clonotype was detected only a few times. CDR3 region: CSVEGPGWVGTEAFF. The CDR3 DNA reads as TGCAGCGTTGAGGGGCCGGGTTGGGTGGGCACTGAAGCTTTCTTT. The chain employs TRBV29-1 and TRBJ1-1; D possibly corresponds to TRBD1 (5 bases). The CDR3 is 15 residues long. Looked up from germline, CDR1 is SQVTM and CDR2 is ANQGSEA. The ends were cut back, 3 bases at V and 4 bases at J, with 18 bases in the middle.

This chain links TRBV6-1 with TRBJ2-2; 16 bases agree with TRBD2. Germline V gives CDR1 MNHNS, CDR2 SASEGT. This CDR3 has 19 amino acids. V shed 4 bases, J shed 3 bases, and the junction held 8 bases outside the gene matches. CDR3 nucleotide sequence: TGTGCCAGCAGTGTAGGGACTAGCGGGAGGGCCCTTGACACCGGGGAGCTGTTTTTT. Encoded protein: CASSVGTSGRALDTGELFF.

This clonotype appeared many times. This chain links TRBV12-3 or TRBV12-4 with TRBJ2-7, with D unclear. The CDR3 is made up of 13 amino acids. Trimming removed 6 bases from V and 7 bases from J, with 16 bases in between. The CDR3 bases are TGTGCCAGCAGCTCTGGCCCAGTGAAAGAGCAGTACTTC. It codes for CASSSGPVKEQYF.

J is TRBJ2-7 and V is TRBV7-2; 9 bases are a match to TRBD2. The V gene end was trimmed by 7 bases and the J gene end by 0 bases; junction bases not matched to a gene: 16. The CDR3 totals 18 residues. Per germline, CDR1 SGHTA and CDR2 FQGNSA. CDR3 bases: TGTGCCAGCATCCTCAGAGGTTATAGCGGGGGCAGCTCCTACGAGCAGTACTTC. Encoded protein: CASILRGYSGGSSYEQYF. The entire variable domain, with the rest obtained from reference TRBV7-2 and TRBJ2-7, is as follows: GAGVSQSPSNKVTEKGKDVELRCDPISGHTALYWYRQSLGQGLEFLIYFQGNSAPDKSGLPSDRFSAERTGGSVSTLTIQRTQQEDSAVYLCASILRGYSGGSSYEQYFGPGTRLTVT.

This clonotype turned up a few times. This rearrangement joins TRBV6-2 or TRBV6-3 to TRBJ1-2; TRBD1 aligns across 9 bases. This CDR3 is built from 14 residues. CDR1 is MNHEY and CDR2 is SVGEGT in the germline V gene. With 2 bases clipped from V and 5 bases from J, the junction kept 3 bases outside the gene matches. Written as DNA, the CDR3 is TGTGCCAGCAGTTACGATGGGACAGGGTATGGCTACACCTTC. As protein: CASSYDGTGYGYTF.

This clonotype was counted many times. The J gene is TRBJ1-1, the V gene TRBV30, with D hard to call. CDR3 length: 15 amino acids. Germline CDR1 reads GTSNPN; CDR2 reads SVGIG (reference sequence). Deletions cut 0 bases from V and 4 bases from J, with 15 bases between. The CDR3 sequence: CAWSVPSSGSTEAFF. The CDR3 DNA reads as TGTGCCTGGAGTGTACCCTCCTCGGGGAGCACTGAAGCTTTCTTT.

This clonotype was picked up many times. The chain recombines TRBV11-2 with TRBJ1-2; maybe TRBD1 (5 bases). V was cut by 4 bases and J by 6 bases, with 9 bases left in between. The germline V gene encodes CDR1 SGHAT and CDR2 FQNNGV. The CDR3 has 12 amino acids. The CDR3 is CASSSEGNGYTF. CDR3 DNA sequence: TGTGCCAGCAGCTCAGAGGGGAATGGCTACACCTTC.

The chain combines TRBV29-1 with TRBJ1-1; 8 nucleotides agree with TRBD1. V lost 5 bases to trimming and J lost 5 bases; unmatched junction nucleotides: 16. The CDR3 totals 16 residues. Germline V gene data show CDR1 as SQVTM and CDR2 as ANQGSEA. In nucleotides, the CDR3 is TGCAGCGTTCAAGGAGGGGTACAGGGGGAGGGTACTGAAGCTTTCTTT. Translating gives CSVQGGVQGEGTEAFF.

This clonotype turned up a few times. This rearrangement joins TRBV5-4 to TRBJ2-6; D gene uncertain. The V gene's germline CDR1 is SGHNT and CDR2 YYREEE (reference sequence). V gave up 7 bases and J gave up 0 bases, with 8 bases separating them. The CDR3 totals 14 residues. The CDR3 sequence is CASGTDSGANVLTF. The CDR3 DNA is TGTGCCAGCGGAACAGACTCTGGGGCCAACGTCCTGACTTTC.

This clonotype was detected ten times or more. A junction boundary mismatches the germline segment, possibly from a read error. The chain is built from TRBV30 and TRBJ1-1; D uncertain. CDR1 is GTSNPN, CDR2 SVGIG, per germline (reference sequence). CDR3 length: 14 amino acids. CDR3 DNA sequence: TGTGCCCGGAGAGGTGGCGGGCCGAGCACTGAAGCTTTCTTT. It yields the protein CARRGGGPSTEAFF.

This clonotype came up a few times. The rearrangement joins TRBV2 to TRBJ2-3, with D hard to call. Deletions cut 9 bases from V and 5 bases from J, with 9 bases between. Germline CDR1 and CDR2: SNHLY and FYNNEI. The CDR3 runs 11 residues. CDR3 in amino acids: CARGSRDTQYF. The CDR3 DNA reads TGTGCCAGGGGTTCAAGAGATACGCAGTATTTT. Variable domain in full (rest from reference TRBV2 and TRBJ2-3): EPEVTQTPSHQVTQMGQEVILRCVPISNHLYFYWYRQILGQKVEFLVSFYNNEISEKSEIFDDQFSVERPDGSNFTLKIRSTKLEDSAMYFCARGSRDTQYFGPGTRLTVL.

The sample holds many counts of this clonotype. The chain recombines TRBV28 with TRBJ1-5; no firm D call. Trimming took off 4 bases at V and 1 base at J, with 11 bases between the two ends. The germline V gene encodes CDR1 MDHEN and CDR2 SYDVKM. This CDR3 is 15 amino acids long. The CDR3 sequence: CASSSITTSNQPQHF. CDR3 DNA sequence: TGTGCCAGCAGTTCAATCACCACCAGCAATCAGCCCCAGCATTTT.

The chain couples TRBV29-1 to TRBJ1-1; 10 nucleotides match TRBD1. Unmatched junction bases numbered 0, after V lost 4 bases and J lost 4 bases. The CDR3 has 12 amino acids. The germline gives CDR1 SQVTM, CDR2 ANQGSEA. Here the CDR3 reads CSVGQGATEAFF. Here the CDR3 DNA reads TGCAGCGTTGGACAGGGGGCCACTGAAGCTTTCTTT.